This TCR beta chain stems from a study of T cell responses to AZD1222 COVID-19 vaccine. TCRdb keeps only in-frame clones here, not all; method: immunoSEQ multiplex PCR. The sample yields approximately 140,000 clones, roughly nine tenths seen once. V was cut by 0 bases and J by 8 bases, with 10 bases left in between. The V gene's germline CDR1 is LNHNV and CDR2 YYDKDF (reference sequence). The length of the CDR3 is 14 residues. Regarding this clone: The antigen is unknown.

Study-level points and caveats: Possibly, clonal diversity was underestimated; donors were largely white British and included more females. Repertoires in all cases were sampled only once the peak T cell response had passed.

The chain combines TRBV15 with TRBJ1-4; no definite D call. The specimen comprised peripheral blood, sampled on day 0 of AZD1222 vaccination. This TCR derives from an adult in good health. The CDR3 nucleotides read TGTGCCACCAGCAGAGATAACGGGCGGGAAAAACTGTTTTTT. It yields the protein CATSRDNGREKLFF. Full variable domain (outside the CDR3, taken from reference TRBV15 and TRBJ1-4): DAMVIQNPRYQVTQFGKPVTLSCSQTLNHNVMYWYQQKSSQAPKLLFHYYDKDFNNEADTPDNFQSRRPNTSFCFLDIRSPGLGDTAMYLCATSRDNGREKLFFGSGTQLSVL.